Listed here are 25 T cell receptor beta chains from one sample, sequenced in a study of tumor and adjacent non-tumor tissue in lung cancer. The template was RNA from unsorted bulk tissue. The library came from three nested PCR rounds adapted from ARM-PCR protocols. One entry per CDR3 protein results from TCRdb running MiXCR on the multiplex PCR reads. Among tens of thousands of distinct CDR3 sequences listed, roughly 72% were seen once. Sequencing was done on a sample of lung tumor tissue. The receptors were sampled from a woman between 35 and 50 years old with non-small cell lung cancer.

Many counts were recorded for this clonotype. The rearrangement links TRBV30 to TRBJ2-2; D is uncertain. The CDR3 is 13 amino acids. The germline V and J ends were trimmed by 0 bases and 3 bases, with 5 bases remaining between them. Germline V gene lookup returns CDR1 GTSNPN and CDR2 SVGIG (reference sequence). The CDR3 sequence is CAWSVSDTGELFF. CDR3 nucleotide sequence: TGTGCCTGGAGTGTCTCAGACACCGGGGAGCTGTTTTTT.

With respect to this clonotype: A read error may account for a junction end that differs from germline. The chain has TRBV11-3 and TRBJ2-1; TRBD2 matches at 8 bases. The CDR3 runs to 14 residues. Germline loops: CDR1 SGHNT, CDR2 YENEEA. CDR3: CPSSQGVAGNEQFF. Here the CDR3 DNA reads TGTCCCAGCAGCCAGGGAGTAGCGGGAAATGAGCAGTTCTTC.

To note about this clonotype: It is likely a read error, because the conserved phenylalanine at the end of the CDR3 is missing. The gene calls are TRBV6-1 and TRBJ1-5; D is possibly TRBD1 (6 bases). The closer fit of TRBJ2-3 to the DNA end suggests the J call may be wrong. This CDR3 has 14 residues. Germline lookup yields CDR1 MNHNS and CDR2 SASEGT. CDR3 amino acids: CASSTGISNQPQYY. CDR3 DNA sequence: TGTGCCAGCAGCACAGGGATAAGCAATCAGCCCCAGTATTAT.

The chain is built from TRBV11-2 and TRBJ2-4; 15 nucleotides match TRBD2. J gave up 8 bases and V 9 bases, and 11 bases lay outside the gene matches. CDR3 length equals 16 residues. Germline CDR1 reads SGHAT; CDR2 reads FQNNGV. CDR3 sequence (DNA): TGTGCCAGTAGCCCGGGGACTAGCGGGGGGATGGACATTCAGTACTTC. Protein product: CASSPGTSGGMDIQYF.

The rearrangement links TRBV11-3 to TRBJ2-3; 10 positions agree with TRBD1. CDR1 and CDR2 (germline): SGHNT, YENEEA. V lost 9 bases to trimming and J lost 7 bases; unmatched junction nucleotides: 16. This CDR3 has 16 residues. CDR3 sequence (DNA): TGTGCCAGTAGCCTTCGGACAGGGGGAAGGATATATACGCAGTATTTT. The encoded protein is CASSLRTGGRIYTQYF.

The chain is built from TRBV6-5 and TRBJ2-1, with a tentative D call TRBD1 (6 bases). The CDR3 is 13 residues long. V dropped 9 bases and J dropped 8 bases, with 17 bases sitting between them. Germline V lookup: CDR1 MNHEY, CDR2 SVGAGI. The CDR3: CASFQQGWDEQFF. In DNA, the CDR3 is TGTGCCAGTTTCCAACAGGGTTGGGATGAGCAGTTCTTC.

Concerning this clonotype: A junction boundary mismatches the germline segment, possibly from a read error. The chain joins TRBV5-4 to TRBJ2-7; perhaps TRBD2 as D (5 bases). Per germline, CDR1 SGHNT and CDR2 YYREEE (reference sequence). This CDR3 contains 14 residues. For the CDR3, the DNA is TGTACCAGCAGCTTAGGGCCGGGAAACTACGAGCAGTACTTC. It encodes CTSSLGPGNYEQYF.

In the case of this clonotype: Just one base apart from a much larger clone, this may be a read error. V and J are TRBV29-1 and TRBJ2-7, with 8 bases aligning to TRBD1. The CDR3 runs to 12 residues. Germline V gene data show CDR1 as SQVTM and CDR2 as ANQGSEA. V lost 8 bases and J lost 5; bases outside the gene matches: 8. CDR3 DNA sequence: TGCAGCACATCGACAGGGGTCGACGAGCAGTACTTC. Translating gives CSTSTGVDEQYF.

By proportion, this clonotype is medium-sized. The rearrangement links TRBV6-5 to TRBJ2-7; TRBD1 aligns across 7 bases. J gave up 1 base and V 6 bases, and 3 bases lay outside the gene matches. The CDR3 sequence is 13 residues long. CDR1 is MNHEY, CDR2 SVGAGI, per germline. In DNA, the CDR3 is TGTGCCAGCAGGTTGACAGGGTCCTACGAGCAGTACTTC. This encodes CASRLTGSYEQYF.

Points on this clonotype: One end of the junction fails to match germline, which may point to a read error. This chain connects TRBV5-4 to TRBJ1-1; D unresolved. Germline V gene sequence: CDR1 SGHNT, CDR2 YYREEE (reference sequence). The CDR3 is 15 amino acids. CDR3 protein: CAISGRLEGDTEAFF. The CDR3 coding sequence is TGTGCCATCAGCGGACGCTTAGAGGGCGACACTGAAGCTTTCTTT.

About this clonotype: An end of the junction does not agree with germline; a read error may underlie this. The chain uses TRBV5-1 and TRBJ2-2, with D perhaps matching TRBD2 (5 bases). Germline V gives CDR1 SGHRS, CDR2 YFSETQ. This CDR3 spans 16 amino acids. This chain's CDR3 is CASRLEVPWYTEELFF. CDR3 nucleotides: TGCGCCAGCAGGTTGGAGGTACCATGGTACACAGAGGAGCTGTTTTTT.

The V call is TRBV20-1, the J call TRBJ2-7; 7 bases are a match to TRBD1. From germline, CDR1 is DFQATT and CDR2 SNEGSKA (reference sequence). V shed 6 bases, J shed 7 bases, and the junction held 12 bases outside the gene matches. The CDR3 covers 13 residues. CDR3 sequence reads: CSASKGAAREQYF. In nucleotides, the CDR3 is TGCAGTGCCAGCAAGGGGGCGGCACGGGAGCAGTACTTC.

V gene TRBV11-3 combines with J gene TRBJ2-5, with D possibly matching TRBD2 (6 bases). Germline V gives CDR1 SGHNT, CDR2 YENEEA. The CDR3 runs to 15 residues. With 0 bases removed from V and 11 bases from J, the gap between germline ends came to 19 bases. DNA of the CDR3: TGTGCCAGCAGCTTAGAACGGTTCCGCGGGGAGATTCAGTACTTC. This encodes CASSLERFRGEIQYF.

Comment on this clonotype: A read error is likely, as this CDR3 ends without the conserved phenylalanine or tryptophan. The chain employs TRBV4-1 and TRBJ2-5, with D unresolved. The germline CDR1 and CDR2 sequences are MGHRA and YSYEKL. The CDR3 totals 14 residues. This chain's CDR3 is CASIQVRGWETQYL. CDR3 DNA sequence: TGCGCGAGCATCCAAGTACGTGGGTGGGAGACCCAGTACTTA.

With regard to this clonotype: No conserved phenylalanine or tryptophan ends this CDR3, so it is likely a read error. V usage is TRBV6-6 and J usage is TRBJ1-5; TRBD1 aligns across 9 bases. V shed 6 bases and J 10 bases; nucleotides not matched to a gene: 10. CDR1 and CDR2 from the germline V gene are MNHNY and SVGAGI (reference sequence). The CDR3 covers 14 residues. CDR3: CASSTQGAGQPQHI. CDR3 nucleotides: TGTGCCAGCAGCACACAGGGGGCAGGCCAACCCCAGCATATT.

In regard to this clonotype: A read error may be the cause here, since a much bigger clone is one base away. The J gene is TRBJ2-7, the V gene TRBV5-1, with no clear D. There are 15 residues in the CDR3. The germline V gene has CDR1 SGHRS and CDR2 YFSETQ. This CDR3 is CACSPRGITPGEQYF. CDR3 coding DNA: TGCGCCTGCAGCCCCCGAGGTATCACTCCGGGTGAGCAGTACTTC.

This clonotype showed up many times. The gene calls are TRBV20-1 and TRBJ2-5, with 7 bases identical to TRBD1. Trimming at V came to 4 bases and at J to 5 bases, leaving 10 bases not matched to a gene. The germline V gene has CDR1 DFQATT and CDR2 SNEGSKA (reference sequence). The CDR3 sequence is 14 residues long. The CDR3 loop is CSATRGSSKETQYF. CDR3 nucleotides: TGCAGTGCTACCAGGGGGAGTTCCAAGGAGACCCAGTACTTC.

The chain links TRBV7-2 to TRBJ2-7; perhaps TRBD1 as D (5 bases). V was cut by 5 bases and J by 3 bases, with 14 bases left in between. Per the germline V gene, CDR1 is SGHTA and CDR2 is FQGNSA. The CDR3 is 14 amino acids. The CDR3 DNA reads TGTGCCAGCAGCCGCCGACAGAGTATCTACGAGCAGTACTTC. Its translation is CASSRRQSIYEQYF. The full variable domain, in which reference TRBV7-2 and TRBJ2-7 provide the parts outside the CDR3, is GAGVSQSPSNKVTEKGKDVELRCDPISGHTALYWYRQSLGQGLEFLIYFQGNSAPDKSGLPSDRFSAERTGGSVSTLTIQRTQQEDSAVYLCASSRRQSIYEQYFGPGTRLTVT.

The chain combines TRBV7-9 with TRBJ2-6, with D perhaps matching TRBD1 (5 bases). CDR3 length: 17 amino acids. V was shortened by 5 bases and J by 3 bases, with 17 bases between the two germline ends. Looked up from germline, CDR1 is SEHNR and CDR2 is FQNEAQ (reference sequence). CDR3 protein: CASSTLRASGGANVLTF. The CDR3 nucleotides read TGTGCCAGCAGCACCCTCAGGGCTTCAGGTGGGGCCAACGTCCTGACTTTC.

The chain couples TRBV29-1 to TRBJ2-7; 9 nucleotides line up with TRBD2. The CDR3 runs to 13 residues. Germline-derived CDR1 and CDR2 are SQVTM and ANQGSEA. The CDR3 is CNVETSGSYEQYF. As DNA, the CDR3 is TGCAACGTCGAGACTAGCGGATCTTACGAGCAGTACTTC.

About this clonotype: The CDR3 does not end in the conserved phenylalanine or tryptophan, so this is likely a read error. This chain uses TRBV4-2 with TRBJ2-1; D might be TRBD1 or TRBD2, each matching 5 bases. The germline CDR1 and CDR2 sequences are LGHNA and YNFKEQ. This CDR3 is 15 amino acids long. This chain's CDR3 is CASDPGRGPYNVQFL. The CDR3 DNA follows: TGTGCCAGCGACCCGGGACGGGGACCCTACAATGTGCAGTTCTTA.

The chain combines TRBV20-1 with TRBJ2-1; TRBD1 aligns across 7 bases. The CDR3 has 13 residues. Germline V lookup: CDR1 DFQATT, CDR2 SNEGSKA (reference sequence). V shed 8 bases, J shed 4 bases, and the junction held 8 bases outside the gene matches. The CDR3 DNA is TGCAGTACTACTCCGGGACAGTACAATGAGCAGTTCTTC. Translating it yields CSTTPGQYNEQFF.

The sample holds a few counts of this clonotype. Sequence at one end of the junction differs from germline and may be a read error. This chain uses TRBV11-3 with TRBJ2-3; tentatively, D is TRBD1 or TRBD2 (5 bases each). CDR3 length equals 18 residues. CDR1 and CDR2 (germline): SGHNT, YENEEA. The CDR3 DNA sequence: TGTACCAGCAGCCTAGGAGCGATAGTGGGGGTCTCCACAGATACGCAGTATTTT. Translated, it gives CTSSLGAIVGVSTDTQYF.

As for this clonotype: Germline and junction disagree at one end, which may indicate a read error. The chain links TRBV29-1 to TRBJ2-1; tentative D call: TRBD2 (5 bases). The CDR3 loop spans 15 amino acids. The germline CDR1 and CDR2 sequences are SQVTM and ANQGSEA. The DNA for the CDR3 is TGCAGCGTTGCTAGGACTGGCGGCTCCTACAATGAGCAGTCCTTC. Encoded protein: CSVARTGGSYNEQSF.

Points on this clonotype: The junction departs from germline at one end; a sequencing error may be responsible. This chain connects TRBV29-1 to TRBJ1-1; D gene ambiguous. The CDR3 extends over 11 amino acids. Germline V gives CDR1 SQVTM, CDR2 ANQGSEA. The CDR3 DNA sequence: TGCTGCGTGAGCATAGGCACTGAAGCTTTCTTT. It encodes CCVSIGTEAFF.